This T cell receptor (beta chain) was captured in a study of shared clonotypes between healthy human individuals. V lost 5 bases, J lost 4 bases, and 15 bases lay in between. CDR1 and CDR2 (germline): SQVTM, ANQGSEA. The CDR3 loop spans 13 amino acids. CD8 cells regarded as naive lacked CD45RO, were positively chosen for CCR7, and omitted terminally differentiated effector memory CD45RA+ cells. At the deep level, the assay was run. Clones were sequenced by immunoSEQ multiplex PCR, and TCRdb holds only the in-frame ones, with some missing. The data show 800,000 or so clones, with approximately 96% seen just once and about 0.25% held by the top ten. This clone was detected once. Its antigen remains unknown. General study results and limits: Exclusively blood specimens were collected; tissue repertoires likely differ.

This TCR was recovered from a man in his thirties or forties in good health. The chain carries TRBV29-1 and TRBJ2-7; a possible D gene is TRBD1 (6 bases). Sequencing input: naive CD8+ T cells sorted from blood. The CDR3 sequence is CSVTDPQGYEQYF. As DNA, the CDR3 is TGCAGCGTTACAGACCCACAGGGTTACGAGCAGTACTTC.